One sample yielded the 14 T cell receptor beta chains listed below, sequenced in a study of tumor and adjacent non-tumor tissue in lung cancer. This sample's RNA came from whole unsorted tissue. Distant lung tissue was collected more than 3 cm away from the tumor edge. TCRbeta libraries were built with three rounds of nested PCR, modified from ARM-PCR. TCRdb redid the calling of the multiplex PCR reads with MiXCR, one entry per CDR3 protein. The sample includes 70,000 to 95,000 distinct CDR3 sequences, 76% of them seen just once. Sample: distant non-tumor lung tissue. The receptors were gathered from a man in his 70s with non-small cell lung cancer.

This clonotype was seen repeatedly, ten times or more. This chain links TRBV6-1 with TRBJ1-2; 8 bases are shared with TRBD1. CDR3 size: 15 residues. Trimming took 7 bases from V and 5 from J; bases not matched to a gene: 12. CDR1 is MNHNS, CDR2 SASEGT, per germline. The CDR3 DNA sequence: TGTGCCAGCACTCCAAGCGCCGGGACAGGATATGGCTACACCTTC. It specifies CASTPSAGTGYGYTF.

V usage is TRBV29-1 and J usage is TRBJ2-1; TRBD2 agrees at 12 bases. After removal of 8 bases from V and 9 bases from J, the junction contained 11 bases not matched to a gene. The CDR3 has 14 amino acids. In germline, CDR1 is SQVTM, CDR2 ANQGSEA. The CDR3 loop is CSIMPSGRASEQFF. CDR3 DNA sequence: TGCAGCATCATGCCTAGCGGGAGGGCCAGTGAGCAGTTCTTC.

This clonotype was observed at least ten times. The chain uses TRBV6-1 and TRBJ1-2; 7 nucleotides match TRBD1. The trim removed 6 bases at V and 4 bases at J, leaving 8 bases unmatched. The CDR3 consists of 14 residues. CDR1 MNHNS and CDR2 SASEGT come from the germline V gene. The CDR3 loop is CASRGDSLPYGYTF. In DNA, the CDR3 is TGTGCCAGCAGGGGGGACAGCCTCCCCTATGGCTACACCTTC.

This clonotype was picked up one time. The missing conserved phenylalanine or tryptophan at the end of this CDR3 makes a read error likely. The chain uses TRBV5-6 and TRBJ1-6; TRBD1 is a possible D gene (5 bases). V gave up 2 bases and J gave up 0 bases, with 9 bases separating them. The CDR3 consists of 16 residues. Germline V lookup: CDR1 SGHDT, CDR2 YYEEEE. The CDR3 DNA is TGTGCCAGCAGCTTCGGGGGTTGCTCCTATAATTCACCCCTCCACTAT. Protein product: CASSFGGCSYNSPLHY.

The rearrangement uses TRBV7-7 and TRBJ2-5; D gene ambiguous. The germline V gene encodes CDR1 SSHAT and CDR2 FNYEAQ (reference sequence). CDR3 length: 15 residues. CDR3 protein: CASSFAKSNRETQYF. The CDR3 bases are TGTGCTAGTAGTTTCGCCAAGTCCAATCGAGAGACCCAGTACTTC.

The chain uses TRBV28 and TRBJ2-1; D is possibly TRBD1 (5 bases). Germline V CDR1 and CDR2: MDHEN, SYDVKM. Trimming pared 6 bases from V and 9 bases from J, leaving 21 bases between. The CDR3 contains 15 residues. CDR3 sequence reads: CASRRQITARVEQFF. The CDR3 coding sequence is TGTGCCAGCAGGCGACAGATCACCGCTCGGGTTGAGCAGTTCTTC.

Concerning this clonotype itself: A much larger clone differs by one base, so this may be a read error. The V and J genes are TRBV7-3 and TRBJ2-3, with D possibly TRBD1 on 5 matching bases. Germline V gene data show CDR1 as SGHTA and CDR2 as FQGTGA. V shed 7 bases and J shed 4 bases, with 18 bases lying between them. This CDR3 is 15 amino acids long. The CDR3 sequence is CASKKTGSRADTQYF. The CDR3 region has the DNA TGTGCCAGCAAAAAAACAGGTAGCAGAGCAGATACGCAGTATTTT.

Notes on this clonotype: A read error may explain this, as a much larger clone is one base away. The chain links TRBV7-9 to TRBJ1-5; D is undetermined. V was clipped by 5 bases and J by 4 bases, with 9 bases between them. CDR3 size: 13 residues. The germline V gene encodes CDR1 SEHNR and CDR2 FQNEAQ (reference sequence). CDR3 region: CASSQDRNQPQHF. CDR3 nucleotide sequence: TGTGCCAGCAGCCAGGATAGAAATCAGCCCCAGCATTTT.

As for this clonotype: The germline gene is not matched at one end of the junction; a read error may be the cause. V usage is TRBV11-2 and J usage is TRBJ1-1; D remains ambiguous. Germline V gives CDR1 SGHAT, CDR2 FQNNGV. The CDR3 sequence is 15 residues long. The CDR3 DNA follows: TGTGTCAGCAGCCCCCCCAACATTGGGAGCACTGAAGCTTTCTTT. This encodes CVSSPPNIGSTEAFF.

CDR3 in DNA: TGTGCCAGCACTTTCGGGACAGCTAACACCGGGGAGCTGTTTTTT. This encodes CASTFGTANTGELFF. The rearrangement uses TRBV27 and TRBJ2-2, with TRBD1 matching 7 bases. This CDR3 has 15 residues. Trimming removed 7 bases from V and 2 bases from J; junction bases left unmatched: 7. The germline gives CDR1 MNHEY, CDR2 SMNVEV (reference sequence).

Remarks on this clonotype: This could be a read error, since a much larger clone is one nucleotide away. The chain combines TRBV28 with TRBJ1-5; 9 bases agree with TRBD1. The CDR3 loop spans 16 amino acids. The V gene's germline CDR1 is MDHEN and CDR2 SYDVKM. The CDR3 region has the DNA TGTGCCAGCAGTATAACAGGGGGCGTCTTAGGTCAGCACCAGCATTTT. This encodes CASSITGGVLGQHQHF.

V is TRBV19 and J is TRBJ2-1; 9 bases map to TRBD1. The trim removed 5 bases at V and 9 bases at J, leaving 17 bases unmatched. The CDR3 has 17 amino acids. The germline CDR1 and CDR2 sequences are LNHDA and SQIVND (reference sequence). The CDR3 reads CASSHPPGQGKYGEQFF. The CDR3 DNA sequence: TGTGCCAGTAGTCATCCCCCTGGACAGGGGAAATATGGTGAGCAGTTCTTC.

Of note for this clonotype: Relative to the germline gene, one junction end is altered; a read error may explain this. The CDR3 coding sequence is TGTGCCAGCAATTCAACCGACAGCTCATCAAACATTGAGTACTTC. Protein: CASNSTDSSSNIEYF. The rearrangement links TRBV12-3 or TRBV12-4 to TRBJ2-4, with D maybe TRBD1 (5 bases). The CDR3 extends over 15 amino acids.

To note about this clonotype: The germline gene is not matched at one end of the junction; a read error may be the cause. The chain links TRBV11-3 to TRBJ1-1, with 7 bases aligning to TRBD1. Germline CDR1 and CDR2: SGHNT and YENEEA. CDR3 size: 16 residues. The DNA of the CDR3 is TGTGCCAGCAGCTCCCGGGACAGAACCCTAAATACTGAAACTTTCTTT. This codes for CASSSRDRTLNTETFF.